Listed below are T cell receptor beta chains from one sample, sequenced in a study of blood T cell repertoires in COVID-19. Libraries were prepared by immunoSEQ multiplex PCR; TCRdb keeps only in-frame clonotypes and omits some of them. The sample records 150,000 to 200,000 clones, more than 75% being singletons. Sequenced material: PBMCs or T cells enriched from blood (not recorded which). These TCRs come from a woman in her twenties or thirties who had recovered from COVID-19. The conserved cysteine and the conserved F or W are not part of the CDR3 here. Each record gives: CDR3 protein, V gene, D gene, J gene. D genes are given only for firm matches.

CDR3 protein: ASSFLAGAFDTQY
V gene: TRBV11-1
D gene: TRBD2
J gene: TRBJ2-3

CDR3 protein: ATSRVIGRSYEQY
V gene: TRBV15
D gene: TRBD2
J gene: TRBJ2-7

CDR3 protein: ASSLGTSGSSYEQY
V gene: TRBV13
D gene: TRBD2
J gene: TRBJ2-7

CDR3 protein: ASSLTSEQY
V gene: TRBV27
D gene: .
J gene: TRBJ2-7

CDR3 protein: ASSQGTSEHNEQF
V gene: TRBV4-1
D gene: TRBD2
J gene: TRBJ2-1

CDR3 protein: ASSETGLYEQY
V gene: TRBV2
D gene: .
J gene: TRBJ2-7

CDR3 protein: ASSLEREQY
V gene: TRBV18
D gene: .
J gene: TRBJ2-7

CDR3 protein: ASSLRAGGTDTQY
V gene: TRBV6-4
D gene: TRBD2
J gene: TRBJ2-3

CDR3 protein: ASSQELRQGLAGEQY
V gene: TRBV4-1
D gene: TRBD2
J gene: TRBJ2-7

CDR3 protein: SVGQGSSTDTQY
V gene: TRBV29-1
D gene: .
J gene: TRBJ2-3

CDR3 protein: ASSREVGINQPQH
V gene: TRBV2
D gene: .
J gene: TRBJ1-5

CDR3 protein: ASSSSKSSYEQY
V gene: TRBV2
D gene: .
J gene: TRBJ2-7

CDR3 protein: AISELGPYGYT
V gene: TRBV10-3
D gene: .
J gene: TRBJ1-2

CDR3 protein: ASSEYRMNTEAF
V gene: TRBV25-1
D gene: .
J gene: TRBJ1-1

CDR3 protein: ASSDGTAYNEQF
V gene: TRBV19
D gene: .
J gene: TRBJ2-1

CDR3 protein: AARPGTDYGYT
V gene: TRBV6-5
D gene: TRBD1
J gene: TRBJ1-2

CDR3 protein: ASEGVSQETQY
V gene: TRBV30
D gene: .
J gene: TRBJ2-5

CDR3 protein: SVVVAHRAEAF
V gene: TRBV29-1
D gene: .
J gene: TRBJ1-1

CDR3 protein: ASSYSHTDTQY
V gene: TRBV6-5
D gene: .
J gene: TRBJ2-3

CDR3 protein: ASSPSGLAETQY
V gene: TRBV28
D gene: TRBD2
J gene: TRBJ2-5

CDR3 protein: ASSLAGGRGEKLF
V gene: TRBV5-4
D gene: .
J gene: TRBJ1-4

CDR3 protein: SVEDLVLSGTGGKSVGGYT
V gene: TRBV29-1
D gene: TRBD1
J gene: TRBJ1-2